Listed below are T cell receptor beta chains from one sample, sequenced in a study of shared clonotypes between healthy human individuals. Generated by immunoSEQ multiplex PCR, the TCRdb table keeps only in-frame clones and is missing some. The sample has about 2 million clones, roughly 94% seen once. Sequences were obtained from naive CD8+ T cells sorted from blood. Receptors originate from a young man in good health. Each CDR3 is given with its conserved first and last residue. Fields, in order: V gene, J gene, CDR3 protein.

>TRBV29-1|TRBJ2-5
CSVEGNQETQYF
>TRBV7-9|TRBJ1-2
CASSLDPDNYGYTF
>TRBV28|TRBJ1-5
CASSLKRNQPQHF
>TRBV2|TRBJ2-7
CASSDPRDRGDEQYF
>TRBV9|TRBJ2-2
CASSVAGAGSGELFF
>TRBV5-4|TRBJ2-1
CASSGMSGDEQFF
>TRBV30|TRBJ2-1
CAWSVGTSSYNEQFF
>TRBV27|TRBJ2-7
CASSLSRGGLGSYEQYF
>TRBV7-9|TRBJ1-2
CASSLPGTALRGYTF
>TRBV13|TRBJ2-4
CASSPGTDVNIQYF
>TRBV6-1|TRBJ2-7
CAISGQDYSYEQYF
>TRBV6-1|TRBJ2-7
CASSWDRVNSYEQYF
>TRBV27|TRBJ1-4
CASSTGGSNEKLFF
>TRBV9|TRBJ2-1
CASSASGGAREQFF
>TRBV10-1|TRBJ2-5
CASSEEGEETQYF
>TRBV6-1|TRBJ2-4
CASSERMGQGANIQYF
>TRBV10-2|TRBJ2-3
CASSSGQGDSDTQYF
>TRBV7-9|TRBJ1-2
CASSPDPSAHTF
>TRBV12-5|TRBJ2-2
CASGGTLTTYGELFF
>TRBV19|TRBJ1-5
CASRPGAWGNQPQHF
>TRBV11-2|TRBJ2-3
CASSFGGLSTDTQYF
>TRBV5-8|TRBJ1-5
CASSLSTGNQPQHF
>TRBV5-8|TRBJ2-1
CASSLGRGQFF
>TRBV7-3|TRBJ1-2
CASSLTFGDGYTF
>TRBV28|TRBJ2-7
CASSFPPGAVAPYEQYF
>TRBV6-4|TRBJ1-6
CASRWQRVESPLHF
>TRBV4-1|TRBJ1-1
CASSQEAGANTEAFF
>TRBV15|TRBJ2-3
CATSREGGPADTQYF
>TRBV9|TRBJ1-5
CASSVGRDNQPQHF
>TRBV27|TRBJ1-5
CALSYEGDREVSGNQPQHF
>TRBV19|TRBJ2-3
CASSIVITDTQYF
>TRBV6-5|TRBJ2-5
CASSYGAGSPQETQYF